This T cell receptor (beta chain) is from a study of cytomegalovirus exposure and HLA in healthy donors. General study points: Rare TCR sequences dominated, though some public TCRs recurred in many donors. Further analysis, carried out later, found HLA-associated TCR beta chains more clonally expanded than equally common other chains.

PCR employed 60 Vbeta and 13 Jbeta primers. Authors' data handling: Some 10 million of about 88 million unique TCR beta chains were shared, per a later count. Repertoires were generated with immunoSEQ multiplex PCR, while TCRdb's copy carries only in-frame clones and drops some. D and trimming were read from the DNA, whereas the V and J calls and clone size are those reported in that table. The sample consists of some 170,000 clones, roughly four fifths of them appearing once. The length of the CDR3 is 13 residues. Between the trimmed V and J ends, which lost 0 bases and 4 bases, there was a span of 7 bases. Germline values: CDR1 GTSNPN, CDR2 SVGIG (reference sequence). Healthy people donating bone marrow made up the donors. This clone showed up just a few times. Its specificity is unknown.

Sequencing was done on a sample of PBMCs. The V and J genes are TRBV30 and TRBJ1-3; no firm D call. The clonotype originates from a man aged 50-59 years in good health and CMV-seropositive. The CDR3 DNA follows: TGTGCCTGGAGTGTACAAGTGGGAAACACCATATATTTT. It codes for CAWSVQVGNTIYF.